The 25 T cell receptor beta chains reported below all come from one sample, sequenced in a study of tissue T cells after allogeneic stem cell transplantation. Time point meaning: mouse harvest day 7 after allogeneic transplant. Mouse grafts combined 10^7 T-cell-depleted bone marrow cells with 10^6 splenic CD5+ T cells. Libraries were prepared by immunoSEQ multiplex PCR; TCRdb keeps only in-frame clonotypes and omits some of them. There are approximately 5,400 clones in the sample; about 51% occur only once, and about 10% lies in the top ten. Material: gut tissue. These receptors were obtained from a female BALB/c mouse given C57BL/6 T cells with graft-versus-host disease after an allogeneic hematopoietic cell transplant.

Regarding this clone: Gene names are the mouse ones. The read ends 1 residue early relative to the CDR3; the germline J gene fills the gap. J is TRBJ2-7 and V is TRBV26; D is possibly TRBD1 (5 bases). CDR1 is KGHPV and CDR2 is FQNQEV in the germline V gene (reference sequence). Trimming took 0 bases from V and 6 from J, leaving 6 bases between them. The CDR3 length is 12 residues. Partial CDR3 DNA: TGTGCCAGCAGTCTGTCTAGGGGTGAACAGTAC. Its translation is CASSLSRGEQY. The CDR3 in its entirety is CASSLSRGEQYF.

For this clone: Mouse gene names apply. The CDR3 is cut off 1 residue early in the read; its end comes from the germline J gene. The chain employs TRBV26 and TRBJ1-1; 9 nucleotides match TRBD1. This CDR3 has 14 residues. CDR1 is KGHPV, CDR2 FQNQEV, per germline (reference sequence). With V trimmed by 2 bases and J by 4 bases, 2 bases remained unmatched. The CDR3 spells CASSLRTGVTEVFF. CDR3 DNA (partial): TGTGCCAGCAGTCTGCGGACAGGGGTCACAGAAGTCTTC.

This clone occurred a few times. Genes and germline are mouse. From the germline J gene comes the end of the CDR3, since the read stops 1 residue before it. The rearrangement links TRBV12-2 to TRBJ1-1; perhaps TRBD1 as D (5 bases). The length of the CDR3 is 13 residues. V was shortened by 2 bases and J by 1 base, with 7 bases between the two germline ends. Germline V lookup: CDR1 SGHLS, CDR2 HYDKME. CDR3 bases read: TGTGCCAGCTCTCGCCAGGGGAACACAGAAGTCTTC. Its translation: CASSRQGNTEVF. The entire CDR3 protein reads CASSRQGNTEVFF.

A remark on this clone: All gene names here are mouse names. The read comes to an end 1 residue before the CDR3 does, leaving the germline J gene to fill in the end. J is TRBJ2-2 and V is TRBV23; the D segment call TRBD2 is taken from the table without a DNA check. Germline assignment: CDR1 KGHTA and CDR2 FQNQQP. CDR3 length: 15 residues. CDR3 DNA, as far as it was read: TGCTCCAGCAGGCTGACTGGGGGAAACACCGGGCAGCTCTAC. Translating it yields CSSRLTGGNTGQLY. Given in full, the CDR3 is CSSRLTGGNTGQLYF.

This clone has more than one count but fewer than ten. Gene names and germline refer to mouse. The read ends 1 residue shy of where the CDR3 ends; the end is completed using the germline J gene. The V and J genes are TRBV3 and TRBJ2-5; no reliable D call. The CDR3 is 13 amino acids. CDR1 SNHLY and CDR2 FYNGKV come from the germline V gene (reference sequence). V shed 5 bases and J shed 0 bases, with 6 bases lying between them. The CDR3 DNA, read in part, is TGTGCCAGCAGCCTACGAAACCAAGACACCCAGTAC. Protein: CASSLRNQDTQY. The whole CDR3 sequence is CASSLRNQDTQYF.

On this clone itself: Gene names follow the mouse nomenclature. The CDR3 end falls 1 residue outside the read, so it is completed with the germline J gene. V usage is TRBV14 and J usage is TRBJ2-1, with a weak D call TRBD1 (6 bases). The CDR3 length is 13 residues. V lost 5 bases and J 6 bases, leaving 12 bases between the germline ends. Germline loops: CDR1 SGHDT, CDR2 FRDEAV. Partial CDR3 DNA: TGTGCCAGCAGACAGGGAGGGAGTGCTGAGCAGTTC. Translation: CASRQGGSAEQF. The CDR3 as a whole reads CASRQGGSAEQFF.

A word on this clone: The genes and germline here are from mouse. From the germline J gene comes the end of the CDR3, since the read stops 1 residue before it. The genes are TRBV12-1 and TRBJ2-7; TRBD1 or TRBD2 may be the D gene (6 bases each). The CDR3 contains 14 residues. V lost 0 bases and J 6 bases, leaving 14 bases between the germline ends. CDR1 SGHSN and CDR2 HYEKVE come from the germline V gene. The CDR3 is CASSLVGAQFEQYF. The CDR3 bases that were read are TGTGCCAGCTCTCTCGTGGGGGCGCAATTTGAACAGTAC.

This clone showed up just a few times. Gene names are mouse gene names. The read comes to an end 1 residue before the CDR3 does, leaving the germline J gene to fill in the end. The chain is built from TRBV3 and TRBJ2-7, with TRBD2 matching over 9 bases. V gave up 5 bases and J gave up 3 bases; unmatched junction bases: 5. In germline, CDR1 is SNHLY, CDR2 FYNGKV (reference sequence). This CDR3 contains 14 residues. The sequenced CDR3 bases are TGTGCCAGCAGCCCTCGACTGGGGGTCTATGAACAGTAC. Encoded protein: CASSPRLGVYEQY. The full CDR3 protein reads CASSPRLGVYEQYF. The full variable domain, rest sourced from reference TRBV3 and TRBJ2-7, is GPKVLQIPSHQIIDMGQMVTLNCDPVSNHLYFYWYKQILGQQMEFLVNFYNGKVMEKSKLFKDQFSVERPDGSYFTLKIQPTALEDSAVYFCASSPRLGVYEQYFGPGTRLTVL.

This clone has more than one count but fewer than ten. Germline and genes: mouse. The CDR3 goes on 1 residue after the read ends, and that part is filled in from the germline J gene. This rearrangement joins TRBV3 to TRBJ2-7, with TRBD2 matching 10 bases. The germline CDR1 and CDR2 sequences are SNHLY and FYNGKV (reference sequence). There are 14 residues in the CDR3. Trimming cost V 1 base and J 6 bases; bases outside gene matches: 3. The CDR3 region is CASSLGLGGLEQYF. The DNA read from the CDR3 is TGTGCCAGCAGCTTAGGCCTGGGGGGGCTTGAACAGTAC.

Concerning this clone itself: Gene names and germline match the mouse. The sequence runs out 1 residue before the end of the CDR3; the remainder is reconstructed from the germline J gene. The V call is TRBV26, the J call TRBJ1-3; D not resolved. This CDR3 region has 14 residues. Per the germline V gene, CDR1 is KGHPV and CDR2 is FQNQEV (reference sequence). The germline V and J ends were trimmed by 1 base and 0 bases, with 4 bases remaining between them. The covered CDR3 bases are TGTGCCAGCAGTCTGTACCCTTCTGGAAATACGCTCTAT. Protein: CASSLYPSGNTLY. The CDR3, in full, reads CASSLYPSGNTLYF.

This clone was detected only a few times. The gene names given are mouse names. The read ends 1 residue shy of where the CDR3 ends; the end is completed using the germline J gene. The chain recombines TRBV15 with TRBJ1-3, with D tentatively TRBD1 (5 bases). This CDR3 spans 14 amino acids. Trimming removed 2 bases at V and 0 bases at J, with 5 bases between. Per germline, CDR1 SGHND and CDR2 FRSKSL. CDR3 sequence reads: CASSLQGSGNTLYF. The DNA read from the CDR3 is TGTGCCAGCAGTTTACAGGGTTCTGGAAATACGCTCTAT.

About this clone: Here the gene names and germline are mouse. The read terminates 1 residue before the CDR3 end, so the remaining end is supplied by the germline J gene. The chain couples TRBV26 to TRBJ2-1; D uncertain. V was shortened by 2 bases and J by 5 bases, with 7 bases between the two germline ends. Germline CDR1 is KGHPV and CDR2 is FQNQEV (reference sequence). CDR3 length equals 13 residues. CDR3 protein: CASSLPGNAEQFF. Partial CDR3 DNA: TGTGCCAGCAGTCTGCCGGGAAATGCTGAGCAGTTC.

By share, this clone counts as medium-sized (0.01 to 0.1%). The genes are named according to mouse. The CDR3 end lies 1 residue beyond the end of the read and is filled in from the germline J gene. The V gene is TRBV17, the J gene TRBJ2-7; 7 nucleotides agree with TRBD2. V dropped 1 base and J dropped 0; count of bases not matched to a gene: 3. CDR3 length: 15 amino acids. Germline-derived CDR1 and CDR2 are MNHDT and YYDKIL. Incomplete CDR3 DNA: TGTGCTAGCAGTAGAGGGGGGGGGAGCTCCTATGAACAGTAC. It encodes CASSRGGGSSYEQY. The whole CDR3 region reads CASSRGGGSSYEQYF. Combining the CDR3 with reference TRBV17 and TRBJ2-7 gives the whole variable domain DTTVKQNPRYKLARVGKPVNLICSQTMNHDTMYWYQKKPNQAPKLLLFYYDKILNREADTFEKFQSSRPNNSFCSLYIGSAGLEYSAMYLCASSRGGGSSYEQYFGPGTRLTVL.

In the case of this clone: Gene names are the mouse ones. Read data end 1 residue before the CDR3 end; the end is taken from the germline J gene. The chain has TRBV15 and TRBJ2-2, with D perhaps TRBD1 (6 bases). The CDR3 consists of 15 residues. The germline V gene has CDR1 SGHND and CDR2 FRSKSL. V lost 3 bases, J lost 0 bases, and 8 bases lay in between. The sequenced CDR3 bases are TGTGCCAGCAGTTTGACAGGAGCAAACACCGGGCAGCTCTAC. This gives the protein CASSLTGANTGQLY. The whole CDR3 sequence is CASSLTGANTGQLYF.

A note on this clone: Gene names and germline refer to mouse. The observed sequence ends 1 residue before the CDR3 terminus, with the missing tail filled in from the germline J gene. The chain employs TRBV5 and TRBJ2-3; no definite D call. Germline loops: CDR1 LGHNA, CDR2 YNLKQL (reference sequence). Trimming removed 4 bases at V and 0 bases at J, with 5 bases between. The CDR3 sequence is 13 residues long. The CDR3 sequence is CASSLDSAETLYF. Incomplete CDR3 DNA: TGTGCCAGCAGCCTCGACAGTGCAGAAACGCTGTAT.

This clone was picked up a small number of times. Any gene name here is a mouse gene name. The read finishes 1 residue shy of the CDR3 end, and the germline J gene is used to complete it. V gene TRBV20 combines with J gene TRBJ1-1, with a tentative D call TRBD1 (5 bases). Germline CDR1 and CDR2: GFQATS and STVNSAI. V lost 0 bases and J lost 4, with 6 bases in between. The CDR3 runs 12 residues. CDR3 DNA, as far as it was read: TGTGGTGCTAGGGAGGGGGGCACAGAAGTCTTC. Translating it yields CGAREGGTEVF. The CDR3 in full is CGAREGGTEVFF.

Note on this clone: Gene names denote mouse genes. The CDR3 is cut off 1 residue early in the read; its end comes from the germline J gene. The chain recombines TRBV16 with TRBJ2-5; D not certain. The length of the CDR3 is 13 residues. Germline V gene lookup returns CDR1 SGHSA and CDR2 FRNQAP. The V and J ends lost 4 bases and 0 bases respectively, with 5 bases between them. The part of the CDR3 DNA that was read is TGTGCAAGCAGCTCCAATAACCAAGACACCCAGTAC. Its translation is CASSSNNQDTQY. The entire CDR3 protein reads CASSSNNQDTQYF.

This clone was found a few times. Mouse gene names and germline throughout. The CDR3 reads CASSLSGYNSPLYF. The part of the CDR3 DNA that was read is TGTGCCAGCAGTCTGTCAGGCTATAATTCGCCCCTCTAC. The genes are TRBV24 and TRBJ1-6; D gene unclear. The CDR3 end is not reached by the read, which stops 1 residue before it; the germline J gene fills it in. TRBJ1-6 is an ORF for which the function is uncertain. The CDR3 extends over 14 amino acids. Germline CDR1 reads KGHTA; CDR2 reads FRNEEI. Between the trimmed V and J ends, which lost 1 base and 3 bases, there was a span of 4 bases.

This clone was found a few times. Gene names denote mouse genes. The read finishes 1 residue shy of the CDR3 end, and the germline J gene is used to complete it. This chain uses TRBV23 with TRBJ2-2; the DNA was not compared with TRBD2, the D call given in the table. The germline gives CDR1 KGHTA, CDR2 FQNQQP. CDR3 size: 16 residues. This CDR3 reads CSSSPDWGGNTGQLYF. The sequenced part of the CDR3 DNA is TGCTCCAGCAGCCCAGACTGGGGGGGGAACACCGGGCAGCTCTAC.

In this sample, this clone is medium-sized (0.01 to 0.1%). Gene and germline names: mouse. From the germline J gene comes the end of the CDR3, since the read stops 1 residue before it. The V gene is TRBV13-3, the J gene TRBJ1-4; no clear D. The germline CDR1 and CDR2 sequences are NNHDY and SYVADS. The germline V and J ends were trimmed by 2 bases and 0 bases, with 8 bases remaining between them. The CDR3 sequence is 15 residues long. The part of the CDR3 DNA that was read is TGTGCCAGCAGTGAGGCAGTTATTTCCAACGAAAGATTATTT. The encoded protein is CASSEAVISNERLF. The entire CDR3 sequence reads CASSEAVISNERLFF. Based on the CDR3 plus reference TRBV13-3 and TRBJ1-4, the full variable domain is EAAVTQSPRSKVAVTGGKVTLSCHQTNNHDYMYWYRQDTGHGLRLIHYSYVADSTEKGDIPDGYKASRPSQENFSLILELASLSQTAVYFCASSEAVISNERLFFGHGTKLSVL.

This clone is a singleton in its sample. Gene and germline names: mouse. With the read ending 1 residue before the CDR3 end, the germline J gene is used to fill in that end. V gene TRBV13-2 combines with J gene TRBJ2-1; the D is unclear. Deletions cut 0 bases from V and 1 base from J, with 5 bases between. Germline CDR1 NNHNN, CDR2 SYGAGS (reference sequence). This CDR3 is 14 amino acids long. CDR3 DNA (partial): TGTGCCAGCGGTGATGCCCAGAACTATGCTGAGCAGTTC. Amino acid sequence: CASGDAQNYAEQF. The CDR3 as a whole reads CASGDAQNYAEQFF.

To note about this clone: Here the gene names and germline are mouse. The read gets to within 1 residue of the CDR3 end, and the germline J gene fills in the rest. V and J are TRBV13-3 and TRBJ2-1; 9 bases line up with TRBD2. The CDR3 is 15 amino acids. The germline CDR1 and CDR2 sequences are NNHDY and SYVADS. J was trimmed by 0 bases and V by 3 bases; bases with no gene match: 1. CDR3 protein: CASSATGGNYAEQFF. The covered CDR3 bases are TGTGCCAGCAGTGCGACTGGGGGTAACTATGCTGAGCAGTTC.

Of note for this clone: The genes are named according to mouse. With the read ending 1 residue before the CDR3 end, the germline J gene is used to fill in that end. This chain links TRBV24 with TRBJ2-7, with TRBD2 matching 11 bases. J was trimmed by 6 bases and V by 6 bases; bases with no gene match: 4. Per the germline V gene, CDR1 is KGHTA and CDR2 is FRNEEI. CDR3 size: 13 residues. CDR3 amino acids: CASRRTGGREQYF. The part of the CDR3 DNA that was read is TGTGCCAGCAGACGGACTGGGGGGCGTGAACAGTAC.

In regard to this clone: Mouse names are used for the genes. Read coverage stops 1 residue before the CDR3 terminus; the germline J gene supplies the remainder. The chain couples TRBV3 to TRBJ2-5; 10 bases are shared with TRBD1. With 4 bases clipped from V and 8 bases from J, the junction kept 6 bases outside the gene matches. Germline CDR1 SNHLY, CDR2 FYNGKV (reference sequence). The CDR3 length is 14 residues. CDR3 amino acids: CASSSRDRGGTQYF. The covered CDR3 bases are TGTGCCAGCAGCTCCCGGGACAGGGGTGGCACCCAGTAC. The full variable domain, rest sourced from reference TRBV3 and TRBJ2-5, is GPKVLQIPSHQIIDMGQMVTLNCDPVSNHLYFYWYKQILGQQMEFLVNFYNGKVMEKSKLFKDQFSVERPDGSYFTLKIQPTALEDSAVYFCASSSRDRGGTQYFGPGTRLLVL.

This clone was counted only a few times. All gene names here are mouse names. Coverage ceases 1 residue before the CDR3 finishes, and the germline J gene fills in the end. The chain uses TRBV26 and TRBJ1-1; tentatively, D is TRBD1 (6 bases). Germline CDR1 and CDR2: KGHPV and FQNQEV (reference sequence). The CDR3 is 14 amino acids. The germline V and J ends were trimmed by 3 bases and 1 base, with 9 bases remaining between them. The CDR3 is CASSLRDINTEVFF. The sequenced part of the CDR3 DNA is TGTGCCAGCAGTCTCCGGGACATAAACACAGAAGTCTTC.